Shown below are 21 T cell receptor beta chains from a single sample sequenced in a study of T cells in Graves' hyperthyroidism and ophthalmopathy (dated by TCRdb to between 2018 and 2021). Library construction relied on multiplex PCR. TCRdb names Illumina HiSeq 2000 as the instrument used. TCR beta CDR3 regions were amplified from RNA transcripts. The first round of RT-PCR for the TCR CDR3 was performed with the HTBI primer set and the Qiagen OneStep RT-PCR kit. Through fastp at Q25 and MiXCR, TCRdb rebuilt clones from the public reads, retaining in-frame beta chains. Merged by CDR3 protein, the rows form single entries marked with the most common genes and DNA. For this sample the table gives 600,000 to 750,000 distinct CDR3 sequences, of which around a sixth were detected only once. 15% to 19% of the sample goes to the ten largest clones. Sequenced: blood. The receptors here all came from a man aged 45 to 65 with Graves' hyperthyroidism.

With respect to this clonotype: The junction and the germline gene differ at one end; a read error may be behind it. The rearrangement joins TRBV5-8 to TRBJ1-1; maybe TRBD1 (6 bases). The CDR3 runs 14 residues. Germline lookup yields CDR1 SGHTS and CDR2 YDEGEE. The CDR3, as DNA: TGTCCCAGCAGCTTAAGGGGGATAGGATTCGAAGCTTTCTTT. Its protein product is CPSSLRGIGFEAFF.

The V and J genes are TRBV6-1 and TRBJ1-6; 7 nucleotides agree with TRBD1. CDR3 size: 16 residues. Per the germline V gene, CDR1 is MNHNS and CDR2 is SASEGT. J gave up 18 bases and V 6 bases, and 23 bases lay outside the gene matches. The CDR3: CASRSWDSSYNSRPHF. The DNA of the CDR3 is TGTGCCAGCAGGTCGTGGGACAGCTCCTATAATTCACGCCCCCACTTT.

The sample holds a few counts of this clonotype. This chain links TRBV2 with TRBJ2-1; 7 bases match TRBD2. The V and J ends lost 4 bases and 0 bases, in that order; junction bases with no gene match: 9. The CDR3 runs 17 residues. CDR1 is SNHLY, CDR2 FYNNEI, per germline. CDR3 loop: CASSVIREEVSYNEQFF. As DNA, the CDR3 is TGTGCCAGCAGTGTAATACGGGAGGAAGTCTCCTACAATGAGCAGTTCTTC.

This clonotype was observed a few times. As DNA, the CDR3 is TGTGCCAGCTCCCTGAGGGGGGGCGCTACTGGAAACACCATATATTTT. Protein product: CASSLRGGATGNTIYF. This chain joins TRBV2 and TRBJ1-3; D possibly corresponds to TRBD1 (6 bases). CDR3 length: 16 residues. The germline V gene encodes CDR1 SNHLY and CDR2 FYNNEI. V gave up 8 bases and J gave up 2 bases, with 19 bases separating them.

This clonotype turned up a few times. This chain links TRBV30 with TRBJ2-7, with TRBD2 identical over 7 bases. This CDR3 contains 15 residues. Germline CDR1 reads GTSNPN; CDR2 reads SVGIG (reference sequence). V dropped 2 bases and J dropped 2; count of bases not matched to a gene: 9. The CDR3 sequence is CAWSLAASVAYEQYF. For the CDR3, the DNA is TGTGCCTGGAGTCTAGCGGCCTCAGTCGCCTACGAGCAGTACTTC.

This clonotype was counted a few times. This may be a read error, as it is one base from a much larger clone. The chain uses TRBV7-8 and TRBJ1-1; the match to TRBD1 covers 10 bases. This CDR3 region has 15 residues. The germline V gene encodes CDR1 SGHVS and CDR2 FQNEAQ. V lost 5 bases and J lost 1; bases outside the gene matches: 4. The CDR3 nucleotides are TGTGCCAGCAGCACAAGGACAGGGGGGAACACTGAAGCTTTCTTT. It codes for CASSTRTGGNTEAFF.

This clonotype occurred a few times. The rearrangement uses TRBV6-2 or TRBV6-3 and TRBJ2-5, with D unresolved. Germline assignment: CDR1 MNHEY and CDR2 SVGEGT. The CDR3 consists of 15 residues. V was shortened by 7 bases and J by 4 bases, with 19 bases between the two germline ends. The DNA for the CDR3 is TGTGCCAGCAACTCCGACGGCAGACCTGGAGAGACCCAGTACTTC. Amino acid sequence: CASNSDGRPGETQYF.

This clonotype has ten or more counts. The chain has TRBV20-1 and TRBJ2-5, with TRBD2 matching 10 bases. After removal of 4 bases from V and 5 bases from J, the junction contained 7 bases not matched to a gene. The germline CDR1 and CDR2 sequences are DFQATT and SNEGSKA (reference sequence). The CDR3 is 14 amino acids. Here the CDR3 DNA reads TGCAGTGCTATTTCTAGCGGGAGACGGGAGACCCAGTACTTC. Translating it yields CSAISSGRRETQYF.

Many counts were recorded for this clonotype. The rearrangement links TRBV12-3 or TRBV12-4 to TRBJ2-1; TRBD2 is a possible D gene (6 bases). There are 14 residues in the CDR3. Trimming removed 5 bases from V and 7 bases from J, with 15 bases in between. The CDR3 region has the DNA TGTGCCAGCAGTGGCGGTCTAGCGCAGAATGAGCAGTTCTTC. It encodes CASSGGLAQNEQFF.

In its sample, this clonotype was seen many times. This chain links TRBV6-2 or TRBV6-3 with TRBJ2-1; 11 bases align to TRBD2. V was pared by 2 bases and J by 8 bases, with 8 bases of the junction left unmatched. Germline CDR1 is MNHEY and CDR2 is SVGEGT. CDR3 length equals 16 residues. The CDR3 DNA reads TGTGCCAGCAGTTACGGTCTACTAGCGGGAGCTGATGAGCAGTTCTTC. This gives the protein CASSYGLLAGADEQFF.

This clonotype was counted ten times or more. The chain employs TRBV20-1 and TRBJ2-1; tentatively, D is TRBD1 (6 bases). V was pared by 4 bases and J by 0 bases, with 16 bases between. CDR1 and CDR2 (germline): DFQATT, SNEGSKA (reference sequence). The CDR3 contains 16 residues. The CDR3: CSAIDRKDSSYNEQFF. In DNA form, the CDR3 reads TGCAGTGCTATAGACCGGAAGGACAGCTCCTACAATGAGCAGTTCTTC.

This clonotype was picked up many times. This rearrangement joins TRBV24-1 to TRBJ1-5; D call uncertain. The germline V gene encodes CDR1 KGHDR and CDR2 SFDVKD. This CDR3 is 14 amino acids long. V was shortened by 4 bases and J by 6 bases, with 12 bases between the two germline ends. The CDR3 region has the DNA TGTGCCACCAGTGACAGCGGTTGGCTTCAGCCCCAGCATTTT. The encoded protein is CATSDSGWLQPQHF.

The rearrangement uses TRBV6-1 and TRBJ1-2, with D perhaps TRBD1 (5 bases). The germline CDR1 and CDR2 sequences are MNHNS and SASEGT. The CDR3 consists of 15 residues. V lost 6 bases and J lost 4, with 18 bases in between. The CDR3 protein is CASSVLSRQGYGYTF. CDR3 bases: TGTGCCAGCAGCGTATTATCACGGCAGGGCTATGGCTACACCTTC.

This clonotype was picked up a small number of times. This rearrangement joins TRBV25-1 to TRBJ2-7; possible D gene TRBD2, 6 bases. Germline values: CDR1 MGHDK, CDR2 SYGVNS. The CDR3 consists of 13 residues. V was clipped by 3 bases and J by 0 bases, with 6 bases between them. CDR3 protein: CASSEGLSYEQYF. CDR3 sequence (DNA): TGTGCCAGCAGTGAGGGACTCTCCTACGAGCAGTACTTC.

This clonotype was seen many times. The V gene is TRBV5-5, the J gene TRBJ1-1; D ambiguous. The CDR3 is made up of 16 amino acids. Per the germline V gene, CDR1 is SGHKS and CDR2 is YYEKEE (reference sequence). V shed 1 base and J shed 2 bases, with 15 bases lying between them. The CDR3 DNA sequence: TGTGCCAGCAGCTTGTTTCGGACCTCATTAAACACTGAAGCTTTCTTT. Amino acid sequence: CASSLFRTSLNTEAFF.

This clonotype was seen more than once but under ten times. V usage is TRBV19 and J usage is TRBJ1-5, with D possibly TRBD1 on 5 matching bases. The CDR3 consists of 13 residues. Trimming stripped 1 base from V and 6 bases from J, with 7 bases between. The V gene's germline CDR1 is LNHDA and CDR2 SQIVND (reference sequence). In DNA, the CDR3 is TGTGCCAGTAGTATAGCAGGGCGTCAGCCCCAGCATTTT. Amino acids: CASSIAGRQPQHF. Filled out from reference TRBV19 and TRBJ1-5, the complete variable domain reads DGGITQSPKYLFRKEGQNVTLSCEQNLNHDAMYWYRQDPGQGLRLIYYSQIVNDFQKGDIAEGYSVSREKKESFPLTVTSAQKNPTAFYLCASSIAGRQPQHFGDGTRLSIL.

Worth noting for this clonotype: Relative to the germline gene, one junction end is altered; a read error may explain this. This chain links TRBV20-1 with TRBJ1-1, with 7 nucleotides matching TRBD1. Germline V gene sequence: CDR1 DFQATT, CDR2 SNEGSKA (reference sequence). This CDR3 is built from 15 residues. The CDR3 here is CSARALQGMNTGAFF. In nucleotides, the CDR3 is TGCAGTGCTAGAGCCTTACAGGGGATGAACACTGGAGCTTTCTTT.

This clonotype was counted between two and nine times. The chain links TRBV28 to TRBJ2-3; no definite D call. V lost 6 bases, J lost 6 bases, and 16 bases lay in between. The CDR3 length is 14 residues. CDR1 is MDHEN and CDR2 is SYDVKM in the germline V gene. CDR3 nucleotides: TGTGCCAGCAGCTCCCGTCTTATATCCGATACGCAGTATTTT. This sequence encodes CASSSRLISDTQYF.

The genes are TRBV7-6 and TRBJ2-1, with 7 nucleotides matching TRBD2. Trimming at V came to 5 bases and at J to 4 bases, leaving 11 bases not matched to a gene. CDR1 is SGHVS and CDR2 is FNYEAQ in the germline V gene. The CDR3 consists of 16 residues. The CDR3 spells CASSPLGGSRYNEQFF. The CDR3 coding sequence is TGTGCCAGCAGCCCCTTGGGCGGGAGTCGGTACAATGAGCAGTTCTTC. Combining the CDR3 with reference TRBV7-6 and TRBJ2-1 gives the whole variable domain GAGVSQSPRYKVTKRGQDVALRCDPISGHVSLYWYRQALGQGPEFLTYFNYEAQQDKSGLPNDRFSAERPEGSISTLTIQRTEQRDSAMYRCASSPLGGSRYNEQFFGPGTRLTVL.

In this sample, this clonotype turned up many times. The V gene is TRBV7-9, the J gene TRBJ2-7; TRBD1 agrees at 7 bases. After removal of 8 bases from V and 9 bases from J, the junction contained 10 bases not matched to a gene. This CDR3 is 12 amino acids long. CDR1 SEHNR and CDR2 FQNEAQ come from the germline V gene (reference sequence). The CDR3 region is CASEGQAASQYF. The CDR3 DNA follows: TGTGCCAGCGAAGGACAGGCCGCCTCGCAGTACTTC.

This clonotype was picked up many times. The V call is TRBV2, the J call TRBJ2-5; D call uncertain. The CDR3 runs 15 residues. The V gene lost 3 bases and the J gene lost 4 bases, with 15 bases spanning the gap. Per germline, CDR1 SNHLY and CDR2 FYNNEI. CDR3 protein: CASSDLRSQGETQYF. CDR3 DNA sequence: TGTGCCAGCAGTGATCTCCGCAGCCAAGGAGAGACCCAGTACTTC.